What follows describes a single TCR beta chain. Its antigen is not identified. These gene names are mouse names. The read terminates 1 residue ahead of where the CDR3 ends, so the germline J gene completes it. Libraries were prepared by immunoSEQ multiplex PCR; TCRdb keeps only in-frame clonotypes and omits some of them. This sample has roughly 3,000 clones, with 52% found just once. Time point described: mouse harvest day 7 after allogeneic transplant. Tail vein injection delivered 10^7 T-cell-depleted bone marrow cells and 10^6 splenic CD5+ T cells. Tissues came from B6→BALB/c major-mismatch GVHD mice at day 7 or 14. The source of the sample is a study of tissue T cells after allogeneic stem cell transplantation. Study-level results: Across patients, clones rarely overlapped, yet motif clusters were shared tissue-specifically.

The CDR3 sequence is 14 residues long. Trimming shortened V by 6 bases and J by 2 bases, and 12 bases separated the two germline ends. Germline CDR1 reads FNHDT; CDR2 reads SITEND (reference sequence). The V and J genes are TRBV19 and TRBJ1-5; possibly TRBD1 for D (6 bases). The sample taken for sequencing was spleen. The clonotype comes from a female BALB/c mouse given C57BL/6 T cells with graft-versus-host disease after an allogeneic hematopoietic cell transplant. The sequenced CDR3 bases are TGTGCCAGCAAGGGAGGGACATACAACCAGGCTCCGCTT. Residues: CASKGGTYNQAPL. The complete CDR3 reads CASKGGTYNQAPLF. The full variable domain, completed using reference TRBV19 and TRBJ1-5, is GGIITQTPKFLIGQEGQKLTLKCQQNFNHDTMYWYRQDSGKGLRLIYYSITENDLQKGDLSEGYDASREKKSSFSLTVTSAQKNEMAVFLCASKGGTYNQAPLFGEGTRLSVL.